This TCR beta chain comes out of a study of T-cell reconstitution after alpha-beta-depleted transplantation in children. As it was prepared, the TCRbeta library received unique molecular identifiers. TCRdb reprocessed the PCR reads via MiXCR and lists one record per CDR3 protein. The repertoire includes 280,000 or so distinct CDR3 sequences, 11% of them detected once, and less than 25% sits in the top ten. The CDR3 has 14 amino acids. The germline gives CDR1 MDHEN, CDR2 SYDVKM. V was shortened by 3 bases and J by 7 bases, with 15 bases between the two germline ends. This clonotype was observed many times.

The chain is built from TRBV28 and TRBJ1-1; TRBD1 might be the D (5 bases). The clonotype originates from a male patient under 10 years old who had a stem cell transplant for chronic granulomatous disease, so the T cells may come from the graft donor. Sequenced here: peripheral blood, sampled 180 days after TCRalphabeta/CD19-depleted stem cell transplant. This CDR3 is CASSFSDSQGEAFF. The CDR3 region has the DNA TGTGCCAGCAGTTTTAGCGACAGCCAGGGTGAAGCTTTCTTT.